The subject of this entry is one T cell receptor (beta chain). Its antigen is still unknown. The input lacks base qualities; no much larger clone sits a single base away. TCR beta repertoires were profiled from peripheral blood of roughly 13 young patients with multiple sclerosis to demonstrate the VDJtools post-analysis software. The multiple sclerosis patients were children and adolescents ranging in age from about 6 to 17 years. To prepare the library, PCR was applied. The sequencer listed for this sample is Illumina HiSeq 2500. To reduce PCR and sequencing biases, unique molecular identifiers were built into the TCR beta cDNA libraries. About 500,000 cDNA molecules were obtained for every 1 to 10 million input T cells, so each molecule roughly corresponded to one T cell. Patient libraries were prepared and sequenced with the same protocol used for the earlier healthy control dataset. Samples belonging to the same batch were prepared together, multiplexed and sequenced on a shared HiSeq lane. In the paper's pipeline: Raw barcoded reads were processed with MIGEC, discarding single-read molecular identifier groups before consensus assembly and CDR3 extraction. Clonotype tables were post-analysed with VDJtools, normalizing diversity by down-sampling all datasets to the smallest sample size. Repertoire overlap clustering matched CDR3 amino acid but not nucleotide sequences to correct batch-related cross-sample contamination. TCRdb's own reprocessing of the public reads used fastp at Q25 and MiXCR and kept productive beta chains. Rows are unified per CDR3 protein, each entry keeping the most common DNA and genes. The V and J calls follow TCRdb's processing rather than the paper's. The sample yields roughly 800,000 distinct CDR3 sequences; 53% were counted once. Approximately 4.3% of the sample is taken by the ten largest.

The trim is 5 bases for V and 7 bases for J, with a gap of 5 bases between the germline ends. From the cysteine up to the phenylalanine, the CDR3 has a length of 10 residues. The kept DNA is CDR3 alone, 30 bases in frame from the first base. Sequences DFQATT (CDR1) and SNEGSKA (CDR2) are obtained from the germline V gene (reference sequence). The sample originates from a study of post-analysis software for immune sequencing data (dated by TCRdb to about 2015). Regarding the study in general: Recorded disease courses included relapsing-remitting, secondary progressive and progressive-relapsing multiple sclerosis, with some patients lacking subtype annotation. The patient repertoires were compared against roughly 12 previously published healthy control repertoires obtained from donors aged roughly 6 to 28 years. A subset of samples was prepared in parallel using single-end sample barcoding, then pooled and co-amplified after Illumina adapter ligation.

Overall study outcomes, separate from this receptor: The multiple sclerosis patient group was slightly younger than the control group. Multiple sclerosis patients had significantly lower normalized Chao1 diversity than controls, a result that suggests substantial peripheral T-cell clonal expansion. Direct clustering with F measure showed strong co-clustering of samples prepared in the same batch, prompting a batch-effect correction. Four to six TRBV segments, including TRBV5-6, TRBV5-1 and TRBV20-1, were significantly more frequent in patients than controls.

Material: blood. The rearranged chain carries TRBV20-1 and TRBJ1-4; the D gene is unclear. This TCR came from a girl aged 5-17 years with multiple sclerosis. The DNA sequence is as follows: TGCAGTGCTGGACGTGAAAAACTGTTTTTT. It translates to CSAGREKLFF.